A single TCR beta chain is shown here with its context. Indicated time point: longitudinal time-point 2. This sample stems from a study of neurological immune-mediated disorders. A single record per CDR3 protein comes from TCRdb applying MiXCR to the 5' RACE reads. The sample contains some 100,000 distinct CDR3 sequences, about 12% of which appear only once. V was shortened by 3 bases and J by 0 bases, with 6 bases between the two germline ends. In germline, CDR1 is ENHRY, CDR2 SYGVKD. The CDR3 has 14 amino acids. Sequencing was performed on PBMCs. This TCR derives from a female donor with HTLV-1-associated myelopathy (HAM/TSP). The chain recombines TRBV10-3 with TRBJ1-5; D is unresolved. DNA of the CDR3: TGTGCCATCAGTGAACAGTCTAGCAATCAGCCCCAGCATTTT. Translation: CAISEQSSNQPQHF.